The rows below give T cell receptor beta chains drawn from one sample of a study of beta chain features in type 1 diabetes. Produced via immunoSEQ multiplex PCR; TCRdb's table is partial and in-frame only. The sample has 970,000 or so clones; about 17% are singletons. The specimen was naive CD4+ T cells from blood. These receptors were taken from a young woman in good health. The CDR3 runs from the conserved cysteine through the conserved F or W. A D gene is named only where the DNA matches it firmly. Only some rows state a clone size, as once, few, many or a class for expanded clones.

TRBV7-9	.	.	TRBJ2-7	CASSLIRLPYEQYF	TGTGCCAGCAGCTTAATCAGGTTGCCCTACGAGCAGTACTTC
TRBV19	.	.	TRBJ2-5	CASSMTGRLQETQYF	TGTGCCAGTAGTATGACGGGAAGGTTACAAGAGACCCAGTACTTC
TRBV9	few	TRBD2	TRBJ2-5	CASSVTGLAGQETQYF	TGTGCCAGCAGCGTAACTGGACTAGCGGGACAAGAGACCCAGTACTTC
TRBV6-6	.	.	TRBJ2-7	CASSYSLHEQYF	TGTGCCAGCAGTTACTCGTTGCACGAGCAGTACTTC
TRBV4-1	.	TRBD2	TRBJ2-5	CASSQFGLATREGQYF	TGCGCCAGCAGCCAATTCGGACTAGCGACCCGAGAGGGCCAGTACTTC
TRBV20-1	.	.	TRBJ2-7	CSASVWDEQYF	TGCAGTGCTAGCGTGTGGGACGAGCAGTACTTC
TRBV23-1	.	TRBD2	TRBJ2-7	CASNPDRRETYEQYF	TGCGCCAGCAACCCAGATAGGCGGGAGACCTACGAGCAGTACTTC
TRBV7-8	.	TRBD2	TRBJ2-3	CASSPLMASGWRTQYF	TGTGCCAGCAGCCCACTGATGGCTAGCGGCTGGCGGACGCAGTATTTT
TRBV2	few	TRBD2	TRBJ2-3	CASEASGRGTDTQYF	TGTGCCAGCGAAGCCAGCGGGAGGGGCACAGATACGCAGTATTTT
TRBV4-2	.	.	TRBJ2-2	CASSQEADRELFF	TGTGCCAGCAGCCAAGAGGCCGACCGGGAGCTGTTTTTT
TRBV5-4	few	.	TRBJ2-5	CASSPEGRFQETQYF	TGTGCCAGCAGCCCCGAGGGGCGGTTCCAAGAGACCCAGTACTTC
TRBV28	.	.	TRBJ1-2	CASSLRVHGYTF	TGTGCCAGCAGTCTACGAGTTCACGGCTACACCTTC
TRBV28	.	.	TRBJ2-7	CASSLSQGSYEQYF	TGTGCCAGCAGTTTATCCCAGGGATCCTACGAGCAGTACTTC
TRBV28	.	.	TRBJ2-7	CASSLTAKFTYEQYF	TGTGCCAGCAGTCTGACAGCCAAGTTCACCTACGAGCAGTACTTC
TRBV7-9	few	.	TRBJ2-1	CASSLAITSGNEQFF	TGTGCCAGCAGCTTGGCGATCACTAGTGGCAATGAGCAGTTCTTC
TRBV29-1	.	.	TRBJ2-3	CSVLGGQSATDTQYF	TGCAGCGTTCTCGGCGGGCAGTCAGCCACAGATACGCAGTATTTT